Listed below are T cell receptor beta chains from one sample, sequenced in a study of cytomegalovirus exposure and HLA in healthy donors. Sequenced by immunoSEQ multiplex PCR; TCRdb stores in-frame clones only, minus some. The data contain 110,000 or so clones, about 79% of them singletons. The sample taken for sequencing was PBMCs. These receptors were collected from a young woman in good health and CMV-seronegative. CDR3s include the opening cysteine and the closing phenylalanine or tryptophan. D genes are given only for firm matches. Only some rows state a clone size, as once, few, many or a class for expanded clones.

V gene: TRBV18
D gene: NA
clone size: NA
J gene: TRBJ1-4
CDR3 DNA: TGTGCCAGCTCACCACGGGAGGGTACTAATGAAAAACTGTTTTTT
CDR3 protein: CASSPREGTNEKLFF

V gene: TRBV2
D gene: TRBD1
clone size: NA
J gene: TRBJ1-1
CDR3 DNA: TGTGCCAGCAGGGAGACAGGGGTCGGCACTGAAGCTTTCTTT
CDR3 protein: CASRETGVGTEAFF

V gene: TRBV18
D gene: NA
clone size: NA
J gene: TRBJ2-7
CDR3 DNA: TGTGCCAGCTCACCCAGGGGTATCGGGTCCGGCGAGCAGTACTTC
CDR3 protein: CASSPRGIGSGEQYF

V gene: TRBV27
D gene: NA
clone size: NA
J gene: TRBJ2-2
CDR3 DNA: TGTGCCAGCATGCACATTAACACCGGGGAGCTGTTTTTT
CDR3 protein: CASMHINTGELFF

V gene: TRBV7-9
D gene: NA
clone size: few
J gene: TRBJ2-1
CDR3 DNA: TGTGCCAGCAGTAAACAGGGTACCAATGAGCAGTTCTTC
CDR3 protein: CASSKQGTNEQFF

V gene: TRBV19
D gene: NA
clone size: NA
J gene: TRBJ2-5
CDR3 DNA: TGTGCCAGTAGTATGGTCGGGGACATCGAGACCCAGTACTTC
CDR3 protein: CASSMVGDIETQYF

V gene: TRBV27
D gene: NA
clone size: NA
J gene: TRBJ1-5
CDR3 DNA: TGTGCCAGCAGTTTATCGTACCGGAATCAGCCCCAGCATTTT
CDR3 protein: CASSLSYRNQPQHF

V gene: TRBV6-4
D gene: NA
clone size: NA
J gene: TRBJ1-1
CDR3 DNA: TGTGCCAGCAGTGACTCCGGGGATGGCACTGAAGCTTTCTTT
CDR3 protein: CASSDSGDGTEAFF

V gene: TRBV6-1
D gene: TRBD2
clone size: NA
J gene: TRBJ2-7
CDR3 DNA: TGTGCCAGCAGTGCCTCCGGACTAGCGGGCTCCTACGAGCAGTACTTC
CDR3 protein: CASSASGLAGSYEQYF

V gene: TRBV27
D gene: NA
clone size: NA
J gene: TRBJ1-2
CDR3 DNA: TGTGCCAGCAGTCCCGGTCTCCACTATGGCTACACCTTC
CDR3 protein: CASSPGLHYGYTF

V gene: TRBV7-9
D gene: NA
clone size: NA
J gene: TRBJ1-1
CDR3 DNA: TGTGCCAGCAGTTCACAGGAGAACACTGAAGCTTTCTTT
CDR3 protein: CASSSQENTEAFF

V gene: TRBV9
D gene: NA
clone size: NA
J gene: TRBJ2-3
CDR3 DNA: TGTGCCAGCAGCGCGGGGGTGGATACGCAGTATTTT
CDR3 protein: CASSAGVDTQYF

V gene: TRBV2
D gene: TRBD2
clone size: once
J gene: TRBJ2-1
CDR3 DNA: TGTGCCAGCAGTGACAGCGGGGGCGTCTACAATGAGCAGTTCTTC
CDR3 protein: CASSDSGGVYNEQFF

V gene: TRBV5-1
D gene: NA
clone size: NA
J gene: TRBJ1-1
CDR3 DNA: TGCGCCAGCAGCCCCTTAGGGGTGAACACTGAAGCTTTCTTT
CDR3 protein: CASSPLGVNTEAFF

V gene: TRBV9
D gene: TRBD1
clone size: NA
J gene: TRBJ1-1
CDR3 DNA: TGTGCCAGCAGCGTAGCTTCAGGGGGGAACACTGAAGCTTTCTTT
CDR3 protein: CASSVASGGNTEAFF

V gene: TRBV5-6
D gene: TRBD2
clone size: NA
J gene: TRBJ2-3
CDR3 DNA: TGTGCCAGCAGCTTGGATCTAGCGGGAGCAATCACAGATACGCAGTATTTT
CDR3 protein: CASSLDLAGAITDTQYF

V gene: TRBV11-2
D gene: TRBD2
clone size: once
J gene: TRBJ2-1
CDR3 DNA: TGTGCCAGCAGCCCAGGACTAGCGGGGCTTAATGAGCAGTTCTTC
CDR3 protein: CASSPGLAGLNEQFF

V gene: TRBV6-1
D gene: TRBD1
clone size: NA
J gene: TRBJ2-3
CDR3 DNA: TGTGCCAGCAGTGAAGTACCTGGGGGACAGGGTGCAGATACGCAGTATTTT
CDR3 protein: CASSEVPGGQGADTQYF

V gene: TRBV29-1
D gene: TRBD1
clone size: NA
J gene: TRBJ1-2
CDR3 DNA: TGCAGCGTACGGGACAGCTCGGAGGGCTACACCTTC
CDR3 protein: CSVRDSSEGYTF

V gene: TRBV19
D gene: NA
clone size: once
J gene: TRBJ1-5
CDR3 DNA: TGTGCCAGTAGTAAGACAGCCCGTAGCAATCAGCCCCAGCATTTT
CDR3 protein: CASSKTARSNQPQHF

V gene: TRBV7-2
D gene: NA
clone size: NA
J gene: TRBJ2-1
CDR3 DNA: TGTGCCAGCAGCTTAGGCGGGGTTGGGAGCTCCTACAATGAGCAGTTCTTC
CDR3 protein: CASSLGGVGSSYNEQFF

V gene: TRBV19
D gene: TRBD1
clone size: NA
J gene: TRBJ2-1
CDR3 DNA: TGTGCCAGTAGCCCCGGGACAGGGCGCTACAATGAGCAGTTCTTC
CDR3 protein: CASSPGTGRYNEQFF

V gene: TRBV11-2
D gene: NA
clone size: NA
J gene: TRBJ1-1
CDR3 DNA: TGTGCCAGCAGAGAGGGTAGAGGGCGGGGAACTGAAGCTTTCTTT
CDR3 protein: CASREGRGRGTEAFF

V gene: TRBV7-9
D gene: TRBD1
clone size: NA
J gene: TRBJ1-6
CDR3 DNA: TGTGCCAGCAGCTTACAGGGGGCACATAATTCACCCCTCCACTTT
CDR3 protein: CASSLQGAHNSPLHF

V gene: TRBV6-5
D gene: NA
clone size: NA
J gene: TRBJ1-1
CDR3 DNA: TGTGCCAGCATGCGGGCTACGAACACTGAAGCTTTCTTT
CDR3 protein: CASMRATNTEAFF

V gene: TRBV30
D gene: TRBD1
clone size: NA
J gene: TRBJ1-4
CDR3 DNA: TGTGCCTGGAATAATGGACAGGGTGGGGAAAAACTGTTTTTT
CDR3 protein: CAWNNGQGGEKLFF

V gene: TRBV6-4
D gene: NA
clone size: NA
J gene: TRBJ1-1
CDR3 DNA: TGTGCCAGCAAGGGGCAGGGGCTTAATGAAGCTTTCTTT
CDR3 protein: CASKGQGLNEAFF

V gene: TRBV11-3
D gene: TRBD2
clone size: NA
J gene: TRBJ2-7
CDR3 DNA: TGTGCCAGCAGCTTAGGCGGGGGAACCTACGAGCAGTACTTC
CDR3 protein: CASSLGGGTYEQYF

V gene: TRBV28
D gene: NA
clone size: once
J gene: TRBJ1-2
CDR3 DNA: TGTGCCAGCAGTGCAAACAGAGCACAAGGCTACACCTTC
CDR3 protein: CASSANRAQGYTF

V gene: TRBV5-3
D gene: NA
clone size: NA
J gene: TRBJ1-5
CDR3 DNA: TGTGCCAGAAGTCCTCCACCACATAGCAATCAGCCCCAGCATTTT
CDR3 protein: CARSPPPHSNQPQHF

V gene: TRBV19
D gene: NA
clone size: NA
J gene: TRBJ2-1
CDR3 DNA: TGTGCCAGTAGTATTAGAGCGTCGGGAGTCTACAATGAGCAGTTCTTC
CDR3 protein: CASSIRASGVYNEQFF

V gene: TRBV27
D gene: TRBD2
clone size: NA
J gene: TRBJ2-1
CDR3 DNA: TGTGCCAGCAGTTACGATCCCCGGGGCGGGGGGGTCAATGAGCAGTTCTTC
CDR3 protein: CASSYDPRGGGVNEQFF

V gene: TRBV30
D gene: NA
clone size: NA
J gene: TRBJ1-3
CDR3 DNA: TGTGCCGGGACTCCCGGAAAGGGGTCTGGAAACACCATATATTTT
CDR3 protein: CAGTPGKGSGNTIYF